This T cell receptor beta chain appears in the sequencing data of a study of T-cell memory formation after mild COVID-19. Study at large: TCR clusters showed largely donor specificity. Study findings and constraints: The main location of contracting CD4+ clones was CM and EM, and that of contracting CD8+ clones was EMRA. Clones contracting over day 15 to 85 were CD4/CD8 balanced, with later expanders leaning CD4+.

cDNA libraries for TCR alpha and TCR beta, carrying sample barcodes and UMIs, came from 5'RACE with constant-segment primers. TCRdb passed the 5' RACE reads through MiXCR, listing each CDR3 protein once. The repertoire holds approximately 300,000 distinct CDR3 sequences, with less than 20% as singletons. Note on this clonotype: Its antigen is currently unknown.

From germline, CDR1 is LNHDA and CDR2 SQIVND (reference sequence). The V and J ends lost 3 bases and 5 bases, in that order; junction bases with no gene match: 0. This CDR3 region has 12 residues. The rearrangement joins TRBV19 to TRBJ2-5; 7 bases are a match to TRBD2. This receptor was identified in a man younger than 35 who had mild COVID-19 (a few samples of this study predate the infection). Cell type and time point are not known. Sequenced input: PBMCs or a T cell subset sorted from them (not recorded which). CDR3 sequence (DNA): TGTGCCAGTAGTATGGGAGGGGAGACCCAGTACTTC. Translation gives CASSMGGETQYF. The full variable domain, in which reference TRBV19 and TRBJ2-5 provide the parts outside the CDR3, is DGGITQSPKYLFRKEGQNVTLSCEQNLNHDAMYWYRQDPGQGLRLIYYSQIVNDFQKGDIAEGYSVSREKKESFPLTVTSAQKNPTAFYLCASSMGGETQYFGPGTRLLVL.